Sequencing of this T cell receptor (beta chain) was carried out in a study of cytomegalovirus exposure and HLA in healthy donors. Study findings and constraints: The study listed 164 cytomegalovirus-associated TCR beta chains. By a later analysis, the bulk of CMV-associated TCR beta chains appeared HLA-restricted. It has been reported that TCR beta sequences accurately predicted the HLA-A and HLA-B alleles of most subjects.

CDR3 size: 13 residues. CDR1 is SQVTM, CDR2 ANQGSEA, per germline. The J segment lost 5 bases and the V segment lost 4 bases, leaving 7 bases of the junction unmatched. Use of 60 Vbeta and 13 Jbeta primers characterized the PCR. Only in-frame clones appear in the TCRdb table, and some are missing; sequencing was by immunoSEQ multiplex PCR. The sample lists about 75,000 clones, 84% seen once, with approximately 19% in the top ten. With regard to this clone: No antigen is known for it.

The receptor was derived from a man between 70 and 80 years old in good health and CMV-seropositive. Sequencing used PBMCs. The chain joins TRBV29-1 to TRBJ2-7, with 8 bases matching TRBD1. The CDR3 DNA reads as TGCAGCGTTGGTGGACAGGGAAGACACGAGCAGTACTTC. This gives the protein CSVGGQGRHEQYF.